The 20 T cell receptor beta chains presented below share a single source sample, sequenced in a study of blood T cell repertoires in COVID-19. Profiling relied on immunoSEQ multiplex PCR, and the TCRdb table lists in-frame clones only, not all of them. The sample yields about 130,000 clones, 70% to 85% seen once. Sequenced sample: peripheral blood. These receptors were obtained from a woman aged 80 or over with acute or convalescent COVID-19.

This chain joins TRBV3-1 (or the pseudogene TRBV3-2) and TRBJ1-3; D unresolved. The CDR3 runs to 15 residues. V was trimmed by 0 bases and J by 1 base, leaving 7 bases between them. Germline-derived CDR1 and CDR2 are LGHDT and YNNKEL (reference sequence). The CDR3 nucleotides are TGTGCCAGCAGCCAAGATATCTCTTCTGGAAACACCATATATTTT. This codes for CASSQDISSGNTIYF.

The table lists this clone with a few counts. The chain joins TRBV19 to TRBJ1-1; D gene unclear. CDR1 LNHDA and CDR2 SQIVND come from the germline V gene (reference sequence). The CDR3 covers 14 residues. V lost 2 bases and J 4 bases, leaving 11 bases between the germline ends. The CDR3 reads CASSINRGGTEAFF. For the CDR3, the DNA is TGTGCCAGTAGTATAAACCGGGGAGGCACTGAAGCTTTCTTT.

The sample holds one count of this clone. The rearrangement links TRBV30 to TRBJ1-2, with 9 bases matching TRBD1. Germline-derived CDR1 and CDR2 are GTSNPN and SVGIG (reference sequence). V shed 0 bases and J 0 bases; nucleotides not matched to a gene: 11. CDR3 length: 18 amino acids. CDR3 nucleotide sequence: TGTGCCTGGAGTGTAAGGTCCTACAGGGACAGGGCTAACTATGGCTACACCTTC. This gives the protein CAWSVRSYRDRANYGYTF.

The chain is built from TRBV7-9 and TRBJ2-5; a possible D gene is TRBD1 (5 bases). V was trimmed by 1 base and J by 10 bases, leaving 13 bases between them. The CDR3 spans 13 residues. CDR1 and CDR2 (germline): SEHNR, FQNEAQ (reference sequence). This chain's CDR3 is CASSLDRWSVQYF. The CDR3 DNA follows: TGTGCCAGCAGCTTAGACAGGTGGAGCGTCCAGTACTTC.

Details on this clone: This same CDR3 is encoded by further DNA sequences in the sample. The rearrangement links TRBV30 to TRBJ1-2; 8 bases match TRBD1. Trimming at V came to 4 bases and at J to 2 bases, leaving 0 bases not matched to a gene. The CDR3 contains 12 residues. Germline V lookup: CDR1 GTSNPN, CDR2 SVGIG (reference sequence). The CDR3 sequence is CAWTGGNYGYTF. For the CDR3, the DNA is TGTGCCTGGACAGGGGGCAACTATGGCTACACCTTC. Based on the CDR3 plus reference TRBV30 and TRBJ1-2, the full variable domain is SQTIHQWPATLVQPVGSPLSLECTVEGTSNPNLYWYRQAAGRGLQLLFYSVGIGQISSEVPQNLSASRPQDRQFILSSKKLLLSDSGFYLCAWTGGNYGYTFGSGTRLTVV.

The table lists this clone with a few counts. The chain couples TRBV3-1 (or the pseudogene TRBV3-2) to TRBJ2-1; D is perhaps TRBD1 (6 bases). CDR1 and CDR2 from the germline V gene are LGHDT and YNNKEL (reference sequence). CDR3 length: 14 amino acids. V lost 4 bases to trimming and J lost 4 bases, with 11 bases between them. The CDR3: CASSLRQDYNEQFF. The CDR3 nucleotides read TGTGCCAGCAGCCTTAGACAGGATTACAATGAGCAGTTCTTC.

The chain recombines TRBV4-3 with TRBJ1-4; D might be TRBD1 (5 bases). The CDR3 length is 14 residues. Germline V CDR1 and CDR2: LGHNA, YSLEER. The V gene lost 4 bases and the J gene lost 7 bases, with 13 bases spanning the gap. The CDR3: CASSPGPVAEKLFF. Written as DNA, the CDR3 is TGCGCCAGCAGCCCAGGGCCGGTTGCTGAAAAACTGTTTTTT.

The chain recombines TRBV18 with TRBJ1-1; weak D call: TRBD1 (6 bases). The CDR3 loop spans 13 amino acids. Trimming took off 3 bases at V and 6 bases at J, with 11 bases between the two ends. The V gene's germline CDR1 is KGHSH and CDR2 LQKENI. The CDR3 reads CASSPGGLAEAFF. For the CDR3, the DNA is TGTGCCAGCTCACCGGGGGGGCTCGCTGAAGCTTTCTTT.

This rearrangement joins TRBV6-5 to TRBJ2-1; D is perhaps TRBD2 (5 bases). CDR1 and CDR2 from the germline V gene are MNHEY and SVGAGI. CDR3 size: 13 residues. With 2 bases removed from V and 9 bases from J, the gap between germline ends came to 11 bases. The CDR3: CASSYARVGEQFF. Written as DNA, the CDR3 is TGTGCCAGCAGTTACGCGAGGGTGGGTGAGCAGTTCTTC.

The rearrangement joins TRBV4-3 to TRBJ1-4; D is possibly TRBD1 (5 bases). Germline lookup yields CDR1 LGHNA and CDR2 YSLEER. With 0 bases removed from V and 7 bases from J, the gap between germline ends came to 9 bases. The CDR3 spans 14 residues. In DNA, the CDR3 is TGCGCCAGCAGCCAAGATCAGGGTTCTGAAAAACTGTTTTTT. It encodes CASSQDQGSEKLFF.

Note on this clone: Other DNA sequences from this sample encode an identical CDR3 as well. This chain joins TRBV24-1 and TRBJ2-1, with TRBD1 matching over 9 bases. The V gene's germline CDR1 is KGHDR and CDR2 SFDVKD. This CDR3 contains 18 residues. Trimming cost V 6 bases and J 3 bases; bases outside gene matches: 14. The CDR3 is CATSPQGALLLDYNEQFF. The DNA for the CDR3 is TGTGCCACCAGTCCACAGGGGGCTCTTCTCCTAGACTACAATGAGCAGTTCTTC.

The CDR3 bases are TGTGCCAGTACAGACAGAGCGATAAATGAAAAACTGTTTTTT. It is translated as CASTDRAINEKLFF. The chain links TRBV19 to TRBJ1-4; maybe TRBD1 (5 bases). Trimming removed 7 bases from V and 5 bases from J, with 14 bases in between. Germline V gene lookup returns CDR1 LNHDA and CDR2 SQIVND (reference sequence). This CDR3 spans 14 amino acids.

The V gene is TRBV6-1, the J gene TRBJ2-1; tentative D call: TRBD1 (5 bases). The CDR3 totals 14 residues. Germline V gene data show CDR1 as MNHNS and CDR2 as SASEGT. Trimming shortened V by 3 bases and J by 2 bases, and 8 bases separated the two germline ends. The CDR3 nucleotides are TGTGCCAGCAGTGACCGACAGACCTACAATGAGCAGTTCTTC. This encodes CASSDRQTYNEQFF.

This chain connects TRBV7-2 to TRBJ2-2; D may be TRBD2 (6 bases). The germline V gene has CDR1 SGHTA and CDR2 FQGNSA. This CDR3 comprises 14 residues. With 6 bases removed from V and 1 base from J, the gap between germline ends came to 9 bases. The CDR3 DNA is TGTGCCAGCAGGGGAGGACAGAACACCGGGGAGCTGTTTTTT. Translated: CASRGGQNTGELFF.

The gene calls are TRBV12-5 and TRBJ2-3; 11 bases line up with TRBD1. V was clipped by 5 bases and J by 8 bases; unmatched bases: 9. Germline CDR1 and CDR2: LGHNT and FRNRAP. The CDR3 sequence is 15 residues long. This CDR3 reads CASGPGTGGPVTQYF. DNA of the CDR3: TGTGCTAGTGGTCCGGGGACAGGGGGGCCAGTTACGCAGTATTTT.

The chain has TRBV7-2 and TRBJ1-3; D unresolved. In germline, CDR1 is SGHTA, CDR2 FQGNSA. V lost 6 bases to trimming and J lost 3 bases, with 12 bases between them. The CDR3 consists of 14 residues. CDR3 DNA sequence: TGTGCCAGCAGTTCAACCTACTATGGAAACACCATATATTTT. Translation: CASSSTYYGNTIYF.

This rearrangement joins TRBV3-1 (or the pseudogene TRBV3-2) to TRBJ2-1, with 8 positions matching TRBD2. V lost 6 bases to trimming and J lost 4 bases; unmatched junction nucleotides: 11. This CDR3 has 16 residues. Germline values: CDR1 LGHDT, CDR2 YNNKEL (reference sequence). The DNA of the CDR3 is TGTGCCAGCAGTCACCAGGAGCGGGGGTGGTACAATGAGCAGTTCTTC. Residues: CASSHQERGWYNEQFF.

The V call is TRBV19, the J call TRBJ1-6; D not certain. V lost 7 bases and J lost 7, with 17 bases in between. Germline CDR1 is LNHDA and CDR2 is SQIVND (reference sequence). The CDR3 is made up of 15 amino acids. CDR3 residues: CASTPGLTQNSPLHF. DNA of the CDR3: TGTGCCAGTACACCAGGACTAACCCAGAATTCACCCCTCCACTTT.

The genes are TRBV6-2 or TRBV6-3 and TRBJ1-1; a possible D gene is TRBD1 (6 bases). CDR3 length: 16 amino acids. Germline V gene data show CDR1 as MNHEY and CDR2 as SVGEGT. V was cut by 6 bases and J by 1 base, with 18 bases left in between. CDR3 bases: TGTGCCAGCAGCAACCCCAGAGGGGGGGCGAACACTGAAGCTTTCTTT. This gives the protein CASSNPRGGANTEAFF.

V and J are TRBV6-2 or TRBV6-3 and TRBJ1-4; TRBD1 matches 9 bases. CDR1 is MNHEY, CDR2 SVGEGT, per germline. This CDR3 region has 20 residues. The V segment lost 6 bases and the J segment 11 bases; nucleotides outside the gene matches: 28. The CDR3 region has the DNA TGTGCCAGCAGCTTATCTCCTAAGGGGACAGGGAGTGGGGGAGGAGGGAAACTGTTTTTT. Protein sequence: CASSLSPKGTGSGGGGKLFF.